What follows are 13 T cell receptor beta chains derived from one specimen sequenced in a study of T cell repertoires in cytomegalovirus infection. These TCRs' antigens remain unknown. MiXCR, run by TCRdb on the reads, gives a single entry per CDR3 protein. Altogether around 900,000 distinct CDR3 sequences are present, approximately 31% being singletons, with the ten largest covering roughly an eighth. Sample: cultured CD8+ T cells from PBMCs, taken from culture after CMV antigen stimulation. The source of these receptors is a human donor in good health (CMV status not recorded). Some clones in this sample may be carry-over from other donors' samples.

The chain couples TRBV6-5 to TRBJ2-1; D unclear. The CDR3 is made up of 12 amino acids. Trimming cost V 7 bases and J 7 bases, with 11 bases left between them. CDR1 and CDR2 from the germline V gene are MNHEY and SVGAGI. CDR3 sequence: CASNLSGNEQFF. DNA for the CDR3: TGTGCCAGCAATTTGAGTGGAAATGAGCAGTTCTTC.

The chain employs TRBV7-9 and TRBJ2-1; tentative D call: TRBD2 (7 bases). Germline V lookup: CDR1 SEHNR, CDR2 FQNEAQ (reference sequence). V lost 4 bases and J 9 bases, leaving 22 bases between the germline ends. The CDR3 is 16 residues long. Here the CDR3 reads CASSSPLMGGASEQFF. CDR3 in DNA: TGTGCCAGCAGCTCTCCTCTTATGGGGGGGGCCTCTGAGCAGTTCTTC. The entire variable domain, with the rest obtained from reference TRBV7-9 and TRBJ2-1, is as follows: DTGVSQNPRHKITKRGQNVTFRCDPISEHNRLYWYRQTLGQGPEFLTYFQNEAQLEKSRLLSDRFSAERPKGSFSTLEIQRTEQGDSAMYLCASSSPLMGGASEQFFGPGTRLTVL.

This chain connects TRBV25-1 to TRBJ1-6; D not resolved. CDR3 length: 14 amino acids. Germline values: CDR1 MGHDK, CDR2 SYGVNS. V was trimmed by 1 base and J by 8 bases, leaving 9 bases between them. The CDR3 DNA is TGTGCCAGCAGTGAATTCCTCGGCCATTCACCCCTCCACTTT. It translates to CASSEFLGHSPLHF.

V gene TRBV6-5 combines with J gene TRBJ2-1; D gene uncertain. The V gene lost 2 bases and the J gene lost 6 bases, with 11 bases spanning the gap. The CDR3 length is 14 residues. CDR1 MNHEY and CDR2 SVGAGI come from the germline V gene. DNA for the CDR3: TGTGCCAGCAGTTACGAAGGTATGGGCAATGAGCAGTTCTTC. Its protein product is CASSYEGMGNEQFF.

This clonotype was seen repeatedly, ten times or more. This chain joins TRBV7-2 and TRBJ2-2, with D hard to call. The CDR3 sequence is 14 residues long. The V end was cut by 0 bases, the J end by 7 bases, with 9 bases between. Germline lookup yields CDR1 SGHTA and CDR2 FQGNSA. As DNA, the CDR3 is TGTGCCAGCAGCTTAGCAGGGATCGACGGGGAGCTGTTTTTT. Translating it yields CASSLAGIDGELFF.

CDR3 residues: CASSSRGLNEKLFF. The CDR3 region has the DNA TGTGCCAGCAGCTCTAGGGGGTTAAATGAAAAACTGTTTTTT. The V and J genes are TRBV7-2 and TRBJ1-4; TRBD1 is a possible D gene (6 bases). The germline CDR1 and CDR2 sequences are SGHTA and FQGNSA. V lost 4 bases and J 5 bases, leaving 11 bases between the germline ends. The CDR3 extends over 14 amino acids. Full variable domain (remainder filled in from reference TRBV7-2 and TRBJ1-4): GAGVSQSPSNKVTEKGKDVELRCDPISGHTALYWYRQSLGQGLEFLIYFQGNSAPDKSGLPSDRFSAERTGGSVSTLTIQRTQQEDSAVYLCASSSRGLNEKLFFGSGTQLSVL.

The chain recombines TRBV5-5 with TRBJ2-1, with D hard to call. Between the trimmed V and J ends, which lost 0 bases and 5 bases, there was a span of 9 bases. This CDR3 has 14 residues. Germline V gene lookup returns CDR1 SGHKS and CDR2 YYEKEE (reference sequence). CDR3 amino acids: CASSLEVVNNEQFF. The DNA of the CDR3 is TGTGCCAGCAGCTTGGAGGTCGTGAACAATGAGCAGTTCTTC.

This chain links TRBV2 with TRBJ1-6; D may be TRBD1 (6 bases). CDR3 length: 15 residues. Germline CDR1 reads SNHLY; CDR2 reads FYNNEI. V lost 4 bases and J 5 bases, leaving 12 bases between the germline ends. The CDR3 sequence: CASSGWTVDNSPLHF. In DNA, the CDR3 is TGTGCCAGCAGTGGATGGACAGTAGATAATTCACCCCTCCACTTT.

This clonotype was picked up a small number of times. The chain employs TRBV25-1 and TRBJ2-6; possible D gene TRBD1, 6 bases. CDR3 length: 14 amino acids. Per the germline V gene, CDR1 is MGHDK and CDR2 is SYGVNS. V shed 4 bases and J shed 2 bases, with 6 bases lying between them. In DNA, the CDR3 is TGTGCCAGCAGTGCAGGGGCTGGGGCCAACGTCCTGACTTTC. Its protein is CASSAGAGANVLTF.

In this sample, this clonotype turned up a few times. The genes are TRBV4-1 and TRBJ2-3, with a weak D call TRBD1 (5 bases). The CDR3 spans 15 residues. V shed 0 bases and J shed 4 bases, with 11 bases lying between them. Germline V gene lookup returns CDR1 MGHRA and CDR2 YSYEKL. The CDR3 sequence is CASSQEQGTADTQYF. CDR3 DNA sequence: TGCGCCAGCAGCCAAGAGCAGGGAACGGCAGATACGCAGTATTTT.

This sequence joins TRBV27 and TRBJ1-6, with D possibly being TRBD1 (6 bases). Germline lookup yields CDR1 MNHEY and CDR2 SMNVEV (reference sequence). Trimming removed 1 base from V and 8 bases from J, with 12 bases in between. The CDR3 is 15 residues long. In DNA, the CDR3 is TGTGCCAGCAGTTTATTTGCAGGGGCGGATTCACCCCTCCACTTT. Protein sequence: CASSLFAGADSPLHF.

The chain has TRBV27 and TRBJ1-2; 12 nucleotides line up with TRBD1. CDR1 and CDR2 (germline): MNHEY, SMNVEV (reference sequence). V was pared by 4 bases and J by 7 bases, with 13 bases of the junction left unmatched. The CDR3 is made up of 17 amino acids. The CDR3 DNA reads TGTGCCAGCAGTTCCCGGGGGACAGGGGGCCCACCGGCTGGCTACACCTTC. It translates to CASSSRGTGGPPAGYTF.

The sample holds many counts of this clonotype. V gene TRBV24-1 combines with J gene TRBJ2-3, with 12 bases matching TRBD2. The CDR3 is 18 amino acids. Germline lookup yields CDR1 KGHDR and CDR2 SFDVKD. V shed 2 bases, J shed 2 bases, and the junction held 7 bases outside the gene matches. The CDR3 DNA reads TGTGCCACCAGTGATTCCTCCGGACTAGCGGGGTACACAGATACGCAGTATTTT. Its translation: CATSDSSGLAGYTDTQYF.